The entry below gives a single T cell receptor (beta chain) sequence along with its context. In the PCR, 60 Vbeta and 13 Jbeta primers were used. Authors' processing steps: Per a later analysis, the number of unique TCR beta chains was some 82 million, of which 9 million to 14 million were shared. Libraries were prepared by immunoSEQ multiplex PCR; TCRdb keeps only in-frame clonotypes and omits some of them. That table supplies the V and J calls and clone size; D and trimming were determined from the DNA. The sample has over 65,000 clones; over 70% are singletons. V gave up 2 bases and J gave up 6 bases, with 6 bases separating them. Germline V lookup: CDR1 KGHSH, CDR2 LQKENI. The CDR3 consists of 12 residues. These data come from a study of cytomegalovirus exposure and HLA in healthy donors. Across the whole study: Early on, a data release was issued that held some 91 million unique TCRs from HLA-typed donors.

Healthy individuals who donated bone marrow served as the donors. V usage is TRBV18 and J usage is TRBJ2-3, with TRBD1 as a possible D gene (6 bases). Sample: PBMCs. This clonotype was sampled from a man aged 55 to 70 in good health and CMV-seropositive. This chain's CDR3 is CASSPRGDTQYF. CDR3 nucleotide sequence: TGTGCCAGCTCACCAAGGGGGGATACGCAGTATTTT.